This T cell receptor (beta chain) was identified in a study of CD8 T cells in ankylosing spondylitis. TCRdb itself ran the 5' RACE reads through MiXCR, one entry per CDR3 protein. In the table there are 180,000 or so distinct CDR3 sequences, roughly 10% of which are singletons. This clonotype was counted ten times or more. Its antigen is currently unknown. Study outcomes and limitations: Previously reported in reactive arthritis synovial fluid and blood were some of the motif variants. CD8+ disease-linked clones were present at relatively low frequencies in blood. In ankylosing spondylitis patients, matched synovial fluid reportedly showed significant enrichment of disease-linked clones. Roughly 8 highly homologous variants made up a TCR beta motif, and this motif appeared characteristic of ankylosing spondylitis blood.

This CDR3 contains 14 residues. V lost 7 bases to trimming and J lost 2 bases, with 15 bases between them. Germline V CDR1 and CDR2: ENHRY, SYGVKD. Sequenced input: blood, either unsorted or a sorted T cell fraction (not recorded which). This rearrangement joins TRBV10-3 to TRBJ2-7; D ambiguous. The sequence derives from a male donor with ankylosing spondylitis or in good health (not recorded which). CDR3 loop: CAIKASFLTYEQYF. The CDR3 coding sequence is TGTGCCATCAAGGCCTCCTTTCTGACCTACGAGCAGTACTTC.